This note documents a single T cell receptor (beta chain) sequence. Its antigen is still unknown. It has no much larger one-base neighbor in the sample; base qualities were not kept. This record belongs to a study of T cell responses to AZD1222 COVID-19 vaccine (dated by TCRdb to the early 2020s). At the level of the whole study: A total of approximately 230 trial participants underwent TCR sequencing, of whom about 210 received two doses of AZD1222 and approximately 25 received two doses of the MenACWY control vaccine. Enrollment into the trials was organized by age into subgroups of 18-55, 56-69 and 70-plus years, and those subgroups contained roughly 150, 30 and 60 TCR-sequenced participants, respectively.

The meaning of the sample's time point label: about 28 days (+/-7) after the second vaccine dose. AZD1222 recipients given second doses at about 4 weeks or at about 12 weeks were pooled, since spike-specific TCR depth and breadth were not found to differ between the two schedules. Vaccinee samples came from UK trials COV001 and COV002, including a single-blind randomized controlled phase 2/3 trial of AZD1222 (ChAdOx1 nCoV-19) in healthy adults. For TCRbeta chain sequencing, PBMC samples from trial participants were taken at day 0 and at day 28 after the second dose. V is reduced by 0 bases and J by 4 bases, leaving a spacing of 6 bases between them. Its CDR3 holds 13 amino acids, cysteine through phenylalanine. The read is trimmed to its CDR3 DNA, 39 bases read in frame from base 1. Reading the germline V gene gives CDR1 KGHSY and CDR2 FQNENV. Here is what the overall study found, with its caveats: Because no day 14 peak-response samples were available, the repertoires could be characterized only after the peak T cell response. Participants were mostly white British and included more females than males, and it was suggested by the authors that clonal diversity may have been underestimated. Reportedly, almost half of the unique spike-specific TCRs recognized epitopes lying outside the regions that are mutated in the B.1.351 and B.1.1.7 variants. Conclusions about previously exposed vaccinees are limited, since just 5 to 7 AZD1222 recipients were seropositive for SARS-CoV-2 at baseline. CD4 TCRs associated with the vaccine covered the entire spike protein, and the dominant responses were in regions 160-218 and 743-854. After two AZD1222 doses, both the breadth and the depth of spike-specific TCRs were significantly higher than at day 0 and than in MenACWY recipients. In the small 56-69-year group, the increase in depth fell short of significance, most likely because of low power.

The CDR3 regions of human TCRbeta chains were analyzed by immunosequencing. Under the source paper's analysis protocol: TCRs in the repertoires were matched against a reference library of SARS-CoV-2-specific TCRs that had been generated with the MIRA antigen-specificity platform. Breadth meant the fraction of unique TCRs that were SARS-CoV-2-associated, whereas depth meant the fraction of total T cells that were SARS-CoV-2-associated. Each spike-specific TCR was assigned to its reactive spike region and to a CD4 or CD8 class using the MIRA data. Log10-transformed breadth and depth values were compared by one-way ANOVA with Sidak's multiple comparisons tests. Held by TCRdb, this immuneACCESS table contains in-frame sequences only and omits some clones. Under half of the omission traces to an unresolved V gene where checked; the cause of the rest is unknown. V, J and clone size derive from that table, while D and trimming were established from the DNA sequence. The sample data list more than 60,000 clones, and roughly 85% of these were observed just once. The ten largest clonotypes hold under 1.5% of the sample.

This TCR was sampled from an adult who received the AZD1222 COVID-19 vaccine. The sequencing used peripheral blood, collected 28 days after the second AZD1222 dose. Rearrangement joined TRBV16 to TRBJ2-5; confidence is insufficient to name the D gene. The DNA reads as follows: TGTGCCAGCAGCCAATCGCTTATAGAGACCCAGTACTTC. This encodes CASSQSLIETQYF.